This is a list of T cell receptor beta chains from one sample in a study of cytomegalovirus exposure and HLA in healthy donors. The method was immunoSEQ multiplex PCR; TCRdb's version includes in-frame clones alone and lacks a portion of them. The data hold more than 150,000 clones, with about 88% observed a single time. Sequencing input: PBMCs. These TCRs come from a girl under three years old in good health and CMV-seronegative. Both conserved end residues are part of each CDR3. A D gene is named only where the DNA matches it firmly. Clone size is not always given. Where it is, it says once, few, many or a class for expanded clones.

D: TRBD2; J: TRBJ2-3; V: TRBV5-4; size: -; CDR3: CASSLSGSAGTDTQYF; DNA: TGTGCCAGCAGCTTGAGCGGGAGTGCCGGCACAGATACGCAGTATTTT
D: -; J: TRBJ2-2; V: TRBV9; size: -; CDR3: CASSERDTGELFF; DNA: TGTGCCAGCAGCGAGAGGGATACCGGGGAGCTGTTTTTT
D: -; J: TRBJ1-1; V: TRBV6-1; size: -; CDR3: CASATDRNTEAFF; DNA: TGTGCCAGCGCCACGGACAGGAACACTGAAGCTTTCTTT
D: TRBD2; J: TRBJ2-3; V: TRBV15; size: -; CDR3: CATSRDPVLAGGSDTQYF; DNA: TGTGCCACCAGCAGAGACCCGGTCCTAGCGGGGGGGTCAGATACGCAGTATTTT
D: TRBD1; J: TRBJ1-1; V: TRBV11-2; size: -; CDR3: CASQIFSGGWTEAFF; DNA: TGTGCCAGCCAGATTTTCTCAGGGGGCTGGACTGAAGCTTTCTTT
D: TRBD2; J: TRBJ2-7; V: TRBV6-5; size: once; CDR3: CAGETSGRASEQYF; DNA: TGTGCCGGGGAGACTAGCGGGAGGGCCTCCGAGCAGTACTTC
D: -; J: TRBJ2-7; V: TRBV11-2; size: -; CDR3: CASSLGTVSYEQYF; DNA: TGTGCCAGCAGCTTAGGGACAGTATCCTACGAGCAGTACTTC
D: TRBD2; J: TRBJ2-1; V: TRBV10-1; size: -; CDR3: CASSQGLAVYNEQFF; DNA: TGCGCCAGCAGTCAAGGACTAGCGGTCTACAATGAGCAGTTCTTC
D: -; J: TRBJ2-7; V: TRBV7-9; size: -; CDR3: CASSPRSDSYEQYF; DNA: TGTGCCAGCAGCCCACGTAGCGACTCCTACGAGCAGTACTTC
D: -; J: TRBJ2-5; V: TRBV30; size: -; CDR3: CAWSPGVGQETQYF; DNA: TGTGCCTGGAGTCCAGGGGTTGGCCAAGAGACCCAGTACTTC
D: TRBD1; J: TRBJ2-7; V: TRBV7-8; size: once; CDR3: CASSRDRGPDHEQYF; DNA: TGTGCCAGCAGCCGCGACAGGGGCCCTGATCACGAGCAGTACTTC
D: TRBD2; J: TRBJ2-2; V: TRBV9; size: -; CDR3: CASSYSGTSTGELFF; DNA: TGTGCCAGCAGCTACTCCGGGACTAGCACCGGGGAGCTGTTTTTT
D: TRBD1; J: TRBJ2-7; V: TRBV9; size: -; CDR3: CASSASWDRGNEQYF; DNA: TGTGCCAGCAGCGCCTCATGGGACAGGGGTAACGAGCAGTACTTC
D: -; J: TRBJ2-7; V: TRBV30; size: -; CDR3: CAWSVPAGTYEQYF; DNA: TGTGCCTGGAGTGTACCGGCAGGGACCTACGAGCAGTACTTC
D: -; J: TRBJ2-5; V: TRBV5-4; size: once; CDR3: CASSLTRKETQYF; DNA: TGTGCCAGCAGCTTGACCAGGAAAGAGACCCAGTACTTC
D: -; J: TRBJ2-2; V: TRBV4-1; size: -; CDR3: CASSQTETSWGNTGELFF; DNA: TGCGCCAGCAGCCAGACTGAGACTAGTTGGGGGAACACCGGGGAGCTGTTTTTT
D: TRBD2; J: TRBJ2-3; V: TRBV11-3; size: -; CDR3: CASSPRGGTDTQYF; DNA: TGTGCCAGCAGCCCCCGGGGGGGCACAGATACGCAGTATTTT
D: -; J: TRBJ2-1; V: TRBV27; size: -; CDR3: CASSLSRGSSYNEQFF; DNA: TGTGCCAGCAGTTTATCTCGGGGGAGCTCCTACAATGAGCAGTTCTTC
D: -; J: TRBJ1-1; V: TRBV5-4; size: few; CDR3: CASTGQSNTEAFF; DNA: TGTGCCAGCACCGGACAGTCGAACACTGAAGCTTTCTTT
D: -; J: TRBJ1-2; V: TRBV10-3; size: -; CDR3: CAIRIYLDGRAGGYTF; DNA: TGTGCCATCAGGATTTATTTGGACGGGAGGGCTGGGGGCTACACCTTC
D: -; J: TRBJ1-1; V: TRBV27; size: -; CDR3: CADKRLANTEAFF; DNA: TGTGCCGACAAACGTCTCGCGAACACTGAAGCTTTCTTT
D: -; J: TRBJ2-3; V: TRBV4-1; size: -; CDR3: CASSLDIYTDTQYF; DNA: TGCGCCAGCAGCCTGGACATTTACACAGATACGCAGTATTTT
D: -; J: TRBJ1-2; V: TRBV30; size: -; CDR3: CAWSPNYYGYTF; DNA: TGTGCCTGGAGTCCCAATTACTATGGCTACACCTTC
D: -; J: TRBJ2-5; V: TRBV19; size: -; CDR3: CASTLKETQYF; DNA: TGTGCCAGTACCCTAAAAGAGACCCAGTACTTC
D: -; J: TRBJ2-2; V: TRBV30; size: -; CDR3: CAWSRMQAGELFF; DNA: TGTGCCTGGAGTCGAATGCAGGCCGGGGAGCTGTTTTTT
D: -; J: TRBJ2-7; V: TRBV5-1; size: once; CDR3: CASSLGTAISYEQYF; DNA: TGCGCCAGCAGCTTGGGGACAGCTATCTCCTACGAGCAGTACTTC
D: TRBD2; J: TRBJ2-7; V: TRBV28; size: -; CDR3: CASTVGRVTYEQYF; DNA: TGTGCCAGCACCGTGGGGAGGGTGACCTACGAGCAGTACTTC
D: -; J: TRBJ1-2; V: TRBV14; size: -; CDR3: CASSQAGYGYTF; DNA: TGTGCCAGCAGCCAAGCAGGGTATGGCTACACCTTC
D: TRBD1; J: TRBJ2-7; V: TRBV29-1; size: -; CDR3: CSVVGTGNYAYEQYF; DNA: TGCAGCGTTGTTGGGACAGGGAACTATGCCTACGAGCAGTACTTC
D: TRBD1; J: TRBJ1-5; V: TRBV4-1; size: -; CDR3: CASSQADRENQPQHF; DNA: TGCGCCAGCAGCCAAGCGGACAGGGAGAATCAGCCCCAGCATTTT
D: -; J: TRBJ2-6; V: TRBV9; size: once; CDR3: CASSAQGSGANVLTF; DNA: TGTGCCAGCAGCGCACAGGGCTCTGGGGCCAACGTCCTGACTTTC
D: -; J: TRBJ2-2; V: TRBV30; size: -; CDR3: CACQTSGSTTGELFF; DNA: TGTGCCTGTCAGACGTCCGGGTCCACCACCGGGGAGCTGTTTTTT
D: TRBD1; J: TRBJ2-3; V: TRBV30; size: once; CDR3: CAWSVRGQGANTQYF; DNA: TGTGCCTGGAGTGTACGGGGACAGGGGGCGAATACGCAGTATTTT
D: TRBD2; J: TRBJ2-5; V: TRBV30; size: once; CDR3: CAWSAGGRETQYF; DNA: TGTGCCTGGAGCGCGGGGGGTAGGGAGACCCAGTACTTC
D: -; J: TRBJ1-5; V: TRBV6-1; size: -; CDR3: CASLPPSNQPQHF; DNA: TGTGCCAGCCTCCCCCCTAGCAATCAGCCCCAGCATTTT
D: TRBD2; J: TRBJ2-1; V: TRBV5-8; size: -; CDR3: CASSPGTVLAGGRTYNEQFF; DNA: TGTGCCAGCAGCCCGGGGACAGTACTAGCGGGGGGGAGAACCTACAATGAGCAGTTCTTC
D: TRBD2; J: TRBJ2-1; V: TRBV6-5; size: -; CDR3: CASRRSSGEYNEQFF; DNA: TGTGCCAGCAGAAGATCTAGCGGGGAGTACAATGAGCAGTTCTTC
D: TRBD1; J: TRBJ1-2; V: TRBV2; size: -; CDR3: CASSELIQGAYGYTF; DNA: TGTGCCAGCAGTGAATTGATACAGGGGGCCTATGGCTACACCTTC
D: -; J: TRBJ2-1; V: TRBV30; size: -; CDR3: CAWSVSGNEQFF; DNA: TGTGCCTGGAGTGTAAGCGGCAATGAGCAGTTCTTC
D: -; J: TRBJ2-5; V: TRBV30; size: -; CDR3: CAWTKNRAGGQETQYF; DNA: TGTGCCTGGACCAAAAACAGGGCGGGTGGTCAAGAGACCCAGTACTTC
D: TRBD1; J: TRBJ2-7; V: TRBV4-2; size: -; CDR3: CASSQGGTGDYEQYF; DNA: TGTGCCAGCAGCCAAGGGGGAACAGGGGACTACGAGCAGTACTTC
D: -; J: TRBJ1-4; V: TRBV25-1; size: few; CDR3: CASRRQENEKLFF; DNA: TGTGCCAGCAGGAGACAGGAAAATGAAAAACTGTTTTTT
D: -; J: TRBJ1-3; V: TRBV7-8; size: -; CDR3: CASSLAGASGNTIYF; DNA: TGTGCCAGCAGCTTAGCAGGGGCCTCTGGAAACACCATATATTTT
D: -; J: TRBJ1-4; V: TRBV7-2; size: -; CDR3: CASSQPNDGYNEKLFF; DNA: TGTGCCAGCAGCCAACCGAATGACGGGTATAATGAAAAACTGTTTTTT
D: TRBD2; J: TRBJ2-7; V: TRBV7-2; size: -; CDR3: CASSFGSGEQYF; DNA: TGTGCCAGCAGCTTTGGTAGCGGGGAGCAGTACTTC
D: -; J: TRBJ2-4; V: TRBV18; size: -; CDR3: CASSPSGKNIQYF; DNA: TGTGCCAGCTCACCGAGTGGCAAAAACATTCAGTACTTC
D: -; J: TRBJ1-5; V: TRBV6-1; size: -; CDR3: CASSELFQGQPQHF; DNA: TGTGCCAGCAGTGAATTGTTTCAGGGTCAGCCCCAGCATTTT
D: TRBD2; J: TRBJ2-5; V: TRBV4-3; size: -; CDR3: CASSHRLAGKETQYF; DNA: TGCGCCAGCAGCCATAGACTAGCAGGGAAAGAGACCCAGTACTTC
D: TRBD1; J: TRBJ2-5; V: TRBV13; size: -; CDR3: CASSLSGTGVWEQYF; DNA: TGTGCCAGCAGCTTATCTGGGACAGGGGTCTGGGAGCAGTACTTC
D: TRBD1; J: TRBJ2-7; V: TRBV11-2; size: -; CDR3: CASSTRLGTGLQSSYEQYF; DNA: TGTGCCAGCAGCACTAGATTAGGGACAGGTCTCCAGAGCTCCTACGAGCAGTACTTC
D: -; J: TRBJ2-7; V: TRBV6-5; size: few; CDR3: CASSYSSGDYEQYF; DNA: TGTGCCAGCAGTTACTCGTCGGGAGACTACGAGCAGTACTTC
D: TRBD2; J: TRBJ2-7; V: TRBV27; size: -; CDR3: CASSLRQAGGYEQYF; DNA: TGTGCCAGCAGTTTACGCCAGGCGGGGGGCTACGAGCAGTACTTC
D: -; J: TRBJ2-5; V: TRBV7-8; size: -; CDR3: CASSLGRGRETQYF; DNA: TGTGCCAGCAGCTTAGGCAGGGGCAGGGAGACCCAGTACTTC